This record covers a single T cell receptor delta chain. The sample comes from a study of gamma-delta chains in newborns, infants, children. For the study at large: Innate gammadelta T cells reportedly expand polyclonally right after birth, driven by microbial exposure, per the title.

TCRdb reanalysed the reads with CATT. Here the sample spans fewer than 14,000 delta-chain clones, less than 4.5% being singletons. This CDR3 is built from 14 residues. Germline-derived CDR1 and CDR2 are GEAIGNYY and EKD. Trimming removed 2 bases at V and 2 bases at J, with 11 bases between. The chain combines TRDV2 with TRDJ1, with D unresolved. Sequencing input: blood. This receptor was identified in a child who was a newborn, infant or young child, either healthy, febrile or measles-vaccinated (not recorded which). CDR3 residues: CACDSLAETDKLIF. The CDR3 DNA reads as TGTGCCTGTGACAGTTTGGCGGAGACCGATAAACTCATCTTT.